These 5 T cell receptor beta chains share one sample of origin, sequenced in a study of blood T cell repertoires in COVID-19. Sequenced by immunoSEQ multiplex PCR; TCRdb stores in-frame clones only, minus some. Here the sample spans 140,000 to 150,000 clones, just under 85% being singletons. Sequenced material: PBMCs or T cells enriched from blood (not recorded which). Receptor source: a woman aged 40 to 50 who had recovered from COVID-19.

The rearrangement uses TRBV18 and TRBJ2-5; 9 bases fit TRBD2. Germline CDR1 reads KGHSH; CDR2 reads LQKENI. J lost 4 bases, V lost 2 bases, and 5 bases had no gene match. The CDR3 is 15 amino acids. CDR3 sequence: CASSPGSGRRETQYF. The CDR3 coding sequence is TGTGCCAGCTCACCAGGGAGCGGGAGGCGAGAGACCCAGTACTTC. The whole variable domain, filled in from reference TRBV18 and TRBJ2-5, reads NAGVMQNPRHLVRRRGQEARLRCSPMKGHSHVYWYRQLPEEGLKFMVYLQKENIIDESGMPKERFSAEFPKEGPSILRIQQVVRGDSAAYFCASSPGSGRRETQYFGPGTRLLVL.

The J gene is TRBJ2-7, the V gene TRBV5-1; maybe TRBD2 (6 bases). Trimming shortened V by 3 bases and J by 6 bases, and 13 bases separated the two germline ends. The CDR3 consists of 13 residues. Germline V gene lookup returns CDR1 SGHRS and CDR2 YFSETQ. This CDR3 reads CASSSLTSGEQYF. CDR3 in DNA: TGCGCCAGCAGCTCGCTGACTAGTGGCGAGCAGTACTTC. Combining the CDR3 with reference TRBV5-1 and TRBJ2-7 gives the whole variable domain KAGVTQTPRYLIKTRGQQVTLSCSPISGHRSVSWYQQTPGQGLQFLFEYFSETQRNKGNFPGRFSGRQFSNSRSEMNVSTLELGDSALYLCASSSLTSGEQYFGPGTRLTVT.

The chain's CDR3 is CASSYPPGGNTEAFF. Here the CDR3 DNA reads TGTGCCAGCAGTTATCCCCCCGGGGGTAACACTGAAGCTTTCTTT. The gene calls are TRBV6-2 or TRBV6-3 and TRBJ1-1, with D possibly matching TRBD1 (5 bases). Trimming left V 3 bases short and J 2 bases short, with 13 bases between. The germline gives CDR1 MNHEY, CDR2 SVGEGT. The CDR3 is 15 amino acids.

The sample holds one count of this clone. The rearrangement uses TRBV5-4 and TRBJ2-1; a possible D gene is TRBD1 (6 bases). The CDR3 covers 16 residues. Between the trimmed V and J ends, which lost 3 bases and 0 bases, there was a span of 13 bases. Germline-derived CDR1 and CDR2 are SGHNT and YYREEE (reference sequence). DNA for the CDR3: TGTGCCAGCAGCTACCACAGGGATAGCTCCTACAATGAGCAGTTCTTC. Protein sequence: CASSYHRDSSYNEQFF.

This clone was recorded at least ten times. The rearrangement links TRBV6-4 to TRBJ2-3; maybe TRBD2 (6 bases). Germline CDR1 reads MRHNA; CDR2 reads SNTAGT. With 7 bases removed from V and 12 bases from J, the gap between germline ends came to 26 bases. The CDR3 is 15 amino acids. The CDR3 sequence: CASTLPKGSGTYQYF. CDR3 sequence (DNA): TGTGCCAGCACCTTACCAAAAGGGAGTGGGACTTACCAGTATTTT.